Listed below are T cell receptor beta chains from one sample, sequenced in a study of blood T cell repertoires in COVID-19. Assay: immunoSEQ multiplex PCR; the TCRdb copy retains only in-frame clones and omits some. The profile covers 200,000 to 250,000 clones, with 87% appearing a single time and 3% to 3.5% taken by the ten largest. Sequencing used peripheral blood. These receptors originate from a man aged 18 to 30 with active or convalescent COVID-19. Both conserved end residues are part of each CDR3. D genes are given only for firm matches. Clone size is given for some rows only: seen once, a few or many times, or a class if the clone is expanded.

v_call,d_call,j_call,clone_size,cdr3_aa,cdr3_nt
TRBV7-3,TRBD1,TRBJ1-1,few,CASSFSQGGTEAFF,TGTGCCAGCAGCTTTTCTCAGGGGGGCACTGAAGCTTTCTTT
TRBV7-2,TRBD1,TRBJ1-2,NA,CASSYRTGGDGGYTF,TGTGCCAGCAGCTACCGGACAGGTGGGGATGGTGGCTACACCTTC
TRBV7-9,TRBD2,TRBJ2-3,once,CASSSTSGGSDTQYF,TGTGCCAGCAGCTCGACTAGCGGGGGTTCGGATACGCAGTATTTT
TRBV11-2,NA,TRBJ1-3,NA,CASSLTPGNTIYF,TGTGCCAGCAGCCTAACCCCCGGAAACACCATATATTTT
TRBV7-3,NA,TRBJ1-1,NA,CASSFPQTVKNTEAFF,TGTGCCAGCAGCTTCCCCCAGACAGTAAAGAACACTGAAGCTTTCTTT
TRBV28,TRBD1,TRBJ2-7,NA,CASSPGTGVYEQYF,TGTGCCAGCAGCCCAGGGACAGGGGTATACGAGCAGTACTTC
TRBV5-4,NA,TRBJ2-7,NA,CASSLGGIRSYEQYF,TGTGCCAGCAGCTTGGGCGGAATCCGATCCTACGAGCAGTACTTC
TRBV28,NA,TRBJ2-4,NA,CASSLGVLAKNIQYF,TGTGCCAGCAGTTTAGGAGTGCTAGCCAAAAACATTCAGTACTTC
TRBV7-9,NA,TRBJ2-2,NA,CASSFNKRPTGELFF,TGTGCCAGCAGCTTTAACAAGCGCCCCACCGGGGAGCTGTTTTTT
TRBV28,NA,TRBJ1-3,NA,CATQPPGSRNTIYF,TGTGCCACCCAGCCCCCGGGGTCGAGAAACACCATATATTTT
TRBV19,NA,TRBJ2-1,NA,CASSRVGDTVHNEQFF,TGTGCCAGTAGTAGAGTGGGGGACACCGTCCACAATGAGCAGTTCTTC
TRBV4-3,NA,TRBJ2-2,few,CASSQEAGGLFANTGELFF,TGCGCCAGCAGCCAAGAGGCAGGGGGGTTATTCGCGAACACCGGGGAGCTGTTTTTT
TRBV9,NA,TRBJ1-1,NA,CASSGGTGAEAFF,TGTGCCAGCAGCGGAGGGACTGGGGCTGAAGCTTTCTTT
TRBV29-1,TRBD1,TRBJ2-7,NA,CSVNRGPYEQYF,TGCAGCGTAAACAGGGGTCCCTACGAGCAGTACTTC
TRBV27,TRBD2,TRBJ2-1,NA,CAVPGLAIYNEQFF,TGTGCCGTCCCGGGACTAGCTATCTACAATGAGCAGTTCTTC
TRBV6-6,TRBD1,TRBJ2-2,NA,CASNPPGRGTGELFF,TGTGCCAGCAATCCACCCGGCAGGGGGACCGGGGAGCTGTTTTTT
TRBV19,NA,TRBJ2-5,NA,CASEGGEGSGETQYF,TGTGCCAGTGAAGGAGGAGAAGGATCGGGAGAGACCCAGTACTTC
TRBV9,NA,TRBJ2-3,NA,CASSPGQLGGTDTQYF,TGTGCCAGCAGCCCAGGACAGTTGGGGGGGACAGATACGCAGTATTTT
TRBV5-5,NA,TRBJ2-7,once,CASSSETASYEQYF,TGTGCCAGCAGCTCAGAAACAGCCTCGTACGAGCAGTACTTC
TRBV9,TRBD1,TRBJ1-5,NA,CASSSGTGNQPQHF,TGTGCCAGCAGTTCCGGGACAGGTAATCAGCCCCAGCATTTT
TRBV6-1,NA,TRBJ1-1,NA,CASSSTGTEAFF,TGTGCCAGCAGTTCGACCGGGACTGAAGCTTTCTTT
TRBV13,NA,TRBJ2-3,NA,CASSLGRASTDTQYF,TGTGCCAGCAGCTTAGGGAGGGCCAGCACAGATACGCAGTATTTT
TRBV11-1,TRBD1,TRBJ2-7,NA,CASSSRDRVYEQYF,TGTGCCAGCAGCTCACGGGACAGAGTGTACGAGCAGTACTTC
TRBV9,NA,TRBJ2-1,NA,CASSVAGNRNEQFF,TGTGCCAGCAGCGTAGCGGGAAATCGCAATGAGCAGTTCTTC
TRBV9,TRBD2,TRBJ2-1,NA,CASSPGLAGANEQFF,TGTGCCAGCAGCCCGGGACTAGCGGGAGCCAATGAGCAGTTCTTC
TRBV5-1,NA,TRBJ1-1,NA,CASRWQGIWGMNTEAFF,TGCGCCAGCAGGTGGCAGGGGATTTGGGGCATGAACACTGAAGCTTTCTTT
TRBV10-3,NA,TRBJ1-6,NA,CAISVSGDRLTNYNSPLHF,TGTGCCATCAGTGTATCAGGGGATAGACTCACTAACTATAATTCACCCCTCCACTTT
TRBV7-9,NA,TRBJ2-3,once,CASSHGTTDTQYF,TGTGCCAGCAGCCACGGGACTACAGATACGCAGTATTTT
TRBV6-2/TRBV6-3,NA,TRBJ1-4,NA,CASSAGVSDEKLFF,TGTGCCAGCAGCGCGGGGGTCTCAGATGAAAAACTGTTTTTT
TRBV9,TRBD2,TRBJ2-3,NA,CASSASGLAGGRGTDTQYF,TGTGCCAGCAGCGCGTCCGGACTAGCGGGAGGCAGGGGCACAGATACGCAGTATTTT
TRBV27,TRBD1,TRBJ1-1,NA,CASSMTGLNTEAFF,TGTGCCAGCAGTATGACAGGGCTCAACACTGAAGCTTTCTTT
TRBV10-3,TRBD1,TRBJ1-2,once,CAISETDRNGYTF,TGTGCCATCAGTGAGACGGACAGGAATGGCTACACCTTC
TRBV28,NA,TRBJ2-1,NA,CATFLPGGINEQFF,TGTGCCACCTTCCTTCCGGGGGGCATCAATGAGCAGTTCTTC
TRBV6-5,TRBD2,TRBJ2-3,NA,CASGGGPPYTQYF,TGTGCCAGCGGCGGGGGGCCGCCCTATACGCAGTATTTT
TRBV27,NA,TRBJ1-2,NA,CASSLSGVTYGYTF,TGTGCCAGCAGTTTATCAGGAGTTACCTATGGCTACACCTTC
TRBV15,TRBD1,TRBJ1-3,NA,CATSRDRLDRVAGNTIYF,TGTGCCACCAGCAGAGACCGCCTGGACAGGGTTGCCGGAAACACCATATATTTT
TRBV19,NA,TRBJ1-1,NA,CASSKGTMGAAKGLGLVNTEAFF,TGTGCCAGTAGTAAAGGAACTATGGGGGCCGCAAAGGGCCTGGGTCTTGTGAACACTGAAGCTTTCTTT
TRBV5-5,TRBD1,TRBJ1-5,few,CASSFITGGNQPQHF,TGTGCCAGCAGCTTCATAACAGGGGGCAATCAGCCCCAGCATTTT
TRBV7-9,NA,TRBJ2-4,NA,CASSGGGPKNIQYF,TGTGCCAGCAGCGGAGGAGGCCCCAAAAACATTCAGTACTTC
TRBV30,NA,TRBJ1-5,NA,CAFGTPGGLSNQPQHF,TGTGCCTTCGGGACACCGGGGGGCCTTAGCAATCAGCCCCAGCATTTT
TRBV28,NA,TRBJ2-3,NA,CASSLSGSTDTQYF,TGTGCCAGCAGTTTGAGCGGATCCACAGATACGCAGTATTTT
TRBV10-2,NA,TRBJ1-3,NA,CASLSGNTIYF,TGCGCCAGCCTCTCTGGAAACACCATATATTTT
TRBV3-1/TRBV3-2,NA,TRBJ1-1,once,CASSQHDSFLAEAFF,TGTGCCAGCAGCCAACATGACAGTTTTCTGGCTGAAGCTTTCTTT
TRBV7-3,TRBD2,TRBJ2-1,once,CASSSLTSGGEQFF,TGTGCCAGCAGCTCCCTGACTAGCGGGGGGGAGCAGTTCTTC
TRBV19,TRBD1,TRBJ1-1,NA,CASSPFEGARVTEAFF,TGTGCCAGTAGCCCATTCGAGGGGGCGCGGGTGACTGAAGCTTTCTTT
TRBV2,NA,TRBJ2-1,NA,CASNGGIYNEQFF,TGTGCCAGCAATGGCGGGATCTACAATGAGCAGTTCTTC
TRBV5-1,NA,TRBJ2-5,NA,CASSLRLRAGETQYF,TGCGCCAGCAGCTTGAGGCTGAGGGCGGGGGAGACCCAGTACTTC
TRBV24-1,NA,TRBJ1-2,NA,CATSESPGNGYTF,TGTGCCACCAGTGAGTCTCCAGGGAACGGCTACACCTTC
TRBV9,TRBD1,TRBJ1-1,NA,CASSVGGQGYMNTEAFF,TGTGCCAGCAGCGTAGGAGGACAGGGTTACATGAACACTGAAGCTTTCTTT
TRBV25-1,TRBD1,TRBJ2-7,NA,CAIPAGTGSYEQYF,TGTGCCATCCCAGCCGGGACAGGTTCCTACGAGCAGTACTTC
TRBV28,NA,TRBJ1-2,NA,CASSLGRDYGYTF,TGTGCCAGCAGTTTAGGCAGGGACTATGGCTACACCTTC
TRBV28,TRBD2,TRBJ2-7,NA,CASSLTSGSRLHEQYF,TGTGCCAGCAGTTTAACTAGCGGGAGCCGTTTGCACGAGCAGTACTTC
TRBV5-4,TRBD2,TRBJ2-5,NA,CASSSGLAGGETQYF,TGTGCCAGCAGCTCGGGACTAGCGGGGGGGGAGACCCAGTACTTC
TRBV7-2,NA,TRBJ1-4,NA,CASSPSNGEKLFF,TGTGCCAGCAGCCCCTCGAACGGTGAAAAACTGTTTTTT
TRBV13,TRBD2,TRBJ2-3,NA,CASSAVLAGGPINTDTQYF,TGTGCCAGCAGCGCCGTACTAGCGGGAGGACCCATAAACACAGATACGCAGTATTTT